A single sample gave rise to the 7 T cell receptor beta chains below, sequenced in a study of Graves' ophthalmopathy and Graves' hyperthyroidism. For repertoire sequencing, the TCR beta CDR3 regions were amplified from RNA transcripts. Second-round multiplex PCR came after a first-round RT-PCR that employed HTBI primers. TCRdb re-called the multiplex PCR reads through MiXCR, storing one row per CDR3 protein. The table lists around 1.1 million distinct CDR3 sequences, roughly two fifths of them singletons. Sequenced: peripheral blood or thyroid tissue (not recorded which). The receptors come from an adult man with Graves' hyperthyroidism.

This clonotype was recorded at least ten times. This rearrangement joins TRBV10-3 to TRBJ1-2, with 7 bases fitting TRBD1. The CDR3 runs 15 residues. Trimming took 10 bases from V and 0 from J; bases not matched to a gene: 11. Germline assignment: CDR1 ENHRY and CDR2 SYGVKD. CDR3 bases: TGTGCCACCACCGGGACAGAGAGCGCTAACTATGGCTACACCTTC. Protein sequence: CATTGTESANYGYTF.

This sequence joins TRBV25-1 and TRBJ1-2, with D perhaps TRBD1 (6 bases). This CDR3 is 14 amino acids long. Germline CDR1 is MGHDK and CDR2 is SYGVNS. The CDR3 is CAATGTQTRSDYTF. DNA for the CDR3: TGTGCTGCTACCGGGACACAAACAAGGAGTGACTACACCTTC.

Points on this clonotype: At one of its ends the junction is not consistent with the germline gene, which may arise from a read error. Here the CDR3 DNA reads TGTGCCAGCAGTGACGAGGACACGACCTACGAGCAGTACTTC. Amino acids: CASSDEDTTYEQYF. The chain employs TRBV10-2 and TRBJ2-7, with TRBD1 as a possible D gene (5 bases). Germline-derived CDR1 and CDR2 are WSHSY and SAAADI. CDR3 size: 14 residues.

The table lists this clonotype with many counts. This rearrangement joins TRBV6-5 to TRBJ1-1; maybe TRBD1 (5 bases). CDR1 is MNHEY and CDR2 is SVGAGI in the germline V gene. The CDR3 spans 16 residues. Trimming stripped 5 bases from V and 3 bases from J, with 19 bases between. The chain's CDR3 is CASSDNFDGADTEAFF. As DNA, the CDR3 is TGTGCCAGCAGTGACAATTTCGACGGGGCGGACACTGAAGCTTTCTTT.

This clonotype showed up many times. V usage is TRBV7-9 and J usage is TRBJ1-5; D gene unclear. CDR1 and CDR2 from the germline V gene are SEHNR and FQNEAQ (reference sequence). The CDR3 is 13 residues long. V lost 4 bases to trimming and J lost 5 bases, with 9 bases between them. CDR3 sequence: CASSSSVDQPQHF. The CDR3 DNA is TGTGCCAGCAGCTCCTCGGTTGATCAGCCCCAGCATTTT.

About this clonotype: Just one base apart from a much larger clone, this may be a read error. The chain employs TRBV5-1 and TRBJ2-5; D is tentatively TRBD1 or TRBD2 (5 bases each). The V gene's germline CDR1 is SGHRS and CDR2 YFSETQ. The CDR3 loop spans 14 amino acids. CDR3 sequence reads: CAGSSGRHQETQYF. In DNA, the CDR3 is TGCGCCGGCAGCTCGGGACGGCACCAAGAGACCCAGTACTTC.

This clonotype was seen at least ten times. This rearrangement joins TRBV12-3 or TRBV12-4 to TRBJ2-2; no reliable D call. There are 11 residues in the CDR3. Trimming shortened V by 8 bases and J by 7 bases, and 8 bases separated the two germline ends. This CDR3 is CASRRVGELFF. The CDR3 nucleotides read TGTGCCAGCCGCCGTGTCGGGGAGCTGTTTTTT.